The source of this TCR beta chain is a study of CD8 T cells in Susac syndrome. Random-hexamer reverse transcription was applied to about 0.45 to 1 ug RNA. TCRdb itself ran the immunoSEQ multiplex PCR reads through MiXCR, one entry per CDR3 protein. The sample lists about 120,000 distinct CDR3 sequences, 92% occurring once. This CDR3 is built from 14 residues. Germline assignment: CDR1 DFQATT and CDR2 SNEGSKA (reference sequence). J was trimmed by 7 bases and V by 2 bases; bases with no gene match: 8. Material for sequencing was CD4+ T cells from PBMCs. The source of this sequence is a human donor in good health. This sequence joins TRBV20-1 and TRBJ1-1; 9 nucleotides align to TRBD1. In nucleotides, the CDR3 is TGCAGTGCTAGATCGGGACAGGGCTTTCTTGAAGCTTTCTTT. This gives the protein CSARSGQGFLEAFF.